This T cell receptor beta chain was sequenced in a study of T cell clonotyping in hematopoietic cell transplantation. Time point reported: recipient sample about 28 days before transplant, after cytoreduction. Germline CDR1 reads GTSNPN; CDR2 reads SVGIG (reference sequence). The CDR3 covers 15 residues. J gave up 6 bases and V 4 bases, and 6 bases lay outside the gene matches. Libraries were prepared by immunoSEQ multiplex PCR; TCRdb keeps only in-frame clonotypes and omits some of them. The table shows 800 or so clones, with approximately 57% occurring only once. Sample: peripheral blood mononuclear cells, taken before stem cell transplant. The origin of this receptor is a man aged 50 to 59 with myelofibrosis. Some clones in this sample may be carry-over from other donors' samples. The genes are TRBV30 and TRBJ2-1; 13 bases are a match to TRBD2. In nucleotides, the CDR3 is TGTGCCTGGATGTGGACTAGCGGGGGTGGCAATGAGCAGTTCTTC. It is translated as CAWMWTSGGGNEQFF.